This TCR beta chain was captured in a study of blood T cells in healthy people across ages (dated by TCRdb to about 2015). Concerning the study at large: In model experiments, template switching captured roughly one uniquely barcoded TCR beta cDNA molecule for every two T cells. The donors were divided into four age groups: young (average around 17 years), middle-aged (roughly 42), aged (approximately 62) and long-lived (roughly 86). To avoid experimental bias, donors of different ages were spread randomly across the sequencing lanes. To track age-related changes in TCR beta repertoire diversity, the study relied on deep sequencing normalized with unique cDNA molecular identifiers. Using the same blood draw, the study looked at two additional independent replicas of 1 million unique cDNA reads for two donors, one aged 18 to 30 and the other aged 80 or older.

As concerns this clonotype: The specificity of this receptor is unknown. No quality values exist for individual bases; no much larger clone is one base distant.

The roughly 39 donors, aged roughly 6 to 95 years, were systemically healthy Caucasian individuals from Russia. Approximately 9.3 milliliters of peripheral blood were collected from each donor into EDTA-treated Vacutainer tubes. Ficoll-Paque density-gradient centrifugation was used to isolate PBMCs, with at least 7 million per sample. Trizol reagent was used to extract total RNA from the PBMCs, yielding at least 5.5 micrograms per sample. For every donor, an aliquot of PBMCs went through flow cytometry to measure the percentages of naive CD45RAhigh/CD27high T cells. The cysteine opens and the phenylalanine closes a CDR3 of 16 amino acids. The entry retains the CDR3 DNA only, 48 bases that are in frame from base 1. Summary of the overall study and its limitations: Compared with the aged group, more naive CD4+ T cells, fewer expanded clones and increased TCR diversity were shown by the long-lived group, suggesting age selection. Estimates of total diversity from one million sequenced T cells were regarded as lower bounds and underestimates. The percentage of naive T cells measured by flow cytometry correlated strongly with observed TCR beta diversity. Because profiling used bulk unsorted PBMCs, naive and antigen-experienced compartments could not be compared conclusively. Because donor CMV infection status was unknown, age-related changes in expanded clonotypes were potentially confounded. Observed TCR beta diversity per million T cells fell roughly linearly with age, and a significant reduction was already apparent by age around 36.

The library was generated by 5' RACE. This sample was sequenced with an Illumina HiSeq 2500. A second PCR of 7 to 11 cycles was run with a J-beta primer mix and a sample-barcoded 5' primer. A template-switch 5' adaptor carrying 12 random nucleotides introduced a unique molecular identifier onto each TCR beta cDNA molecule. At least 2.5 million CDR3-containing paired-end reads were obtained from each sample. First-strand cDNA was synthesized from all RNA with the Mint cDNA synthesis kit, primed by a TRBC-specific oligonucleotide. Following uracil-DNA glycosylase treatment, a first 18-cycle PCR with universal primers M1SS and BC2_uni_R was performed on all cDNA. As for the authors' bioinformatics: Normalization of each sample was performed by random selection of 1 million high-quality reads, each carrying a distinct molecular identifier. Reads with shared molecular identifiers were discarded instead of being binned into consensus sequences. MiTCR, set to a Q25 quality threshold and the strictest error-elimination algorithm, was used for CDR3 identification, clonotype clustering and error correction. A nonparametric unseen species model using Euler transformation provided a lower-bound estimate of total TCR beta diversity. The public reads were reprocessed in TCRdb via fastp at Q25 and MiXCR, keeping in-frame beta chains. Rows are unified per CDR3 protein, each entry keeping the most common DNA and genes. These V and J calls are TCRdb output, not the study's own analysis. The sample records 650,000 to 800,000 distinct CDR3 sequences, approximately 44% of which are singletons. The ten largest clones add up to 15% to 25% of the sample.

Sequencing was carried out using blood. The chain uses TRBV12-3 or TRBV12-4 and TRBJ2-7; TRBD2 fits 10 bases in the junction. The DNA end favors TRBJ2-5, so the J call may be wrong. The sequence came from a man aged 55-75 years in good health. DNA sequence: TGTGCCAGCAGTTTTCCTAGCGGGGGAGCTCGGGAGACCCAGTACTTC. Its protein is CASSFPSGGARETQYF.